The 24 T cell receptor beta chains below were found in one sample sequenced in a study of spatial heterogeneity in lung cancer. Study results and limitations: The study found that expanded intratumoral alpha and beta TCR counts tracked tumor mutation counts.

The antigens of these receptors remain unknown. One entry per CDR3 protein results from TCRdb running MiXCR on the 5' RACE reads. The table shows around 9,700 distinct CDR3 sequences, with 6.5% to 8.5% occurring only once. Documented time point: sample taken at primary tumor resection. This material consisted of lung tumor tissue, taken at surgery. The origin of the receptors is a female donor with early-stage non-small cell lung cancer.

This clonotype showed up many times. The library was prepared for alpha chains; this beta chain is a stray read, so its frequency means little. J is TRBJ2-1 and V is TRBV30; a weak D match, TRBD1 (10 bases). V lost 5 bases, J lost 1 base, and 24 bases lay in between. Germline CDR1 and CDR2: GTSNPN and SVGIG (reference sequence). This CDR3 is built from 18 residues. The CDR3 is CAWQTGGQLAGSYNEQFF. CDR3 nucleotide sequence: TGTGCCTGGCAGACAGGGGGCCAACTAGCGGGTTCCTACAATGAGCAGTTCTTC.

As regards this clonotype: This beta chain turned up in a library designed for alpha chains; as an off-target read, its abundance says little. The DNA for the CDR3 is TGTGCCAGCAGCTTAAAGGATAACTTTGAAGCTTTCTTT. Its protein product is CASSLKDNFEAFF. The chain links TRBV11-1 to TRBJ1-1; no firm D call. The CDR3 has 13 amino acids. Trimming removed 2 bases from V and 7 bases from J, with 11 bases in between. Germline CDR1 is SGHAT and CDR2 is FQDESV (reference sequence).

In this sample, this clonotype turned up many times. This beta chain appears as a stray read in a library generated for alpha chains; its size is not informative. The rearrangement links TRBV3-1 to TRBJ2-2; the match to TRBD1 covers 7 bases. The CDR3 extends over 14 amino acids. The germline gives CDR1 LGHDT, CDR2 YNNKEL (reference sequence). The ends lost 2 bases at V and 6 bases at J; junction bases unmatched: 3. The CDR3 sequence is CASSQFQGAGELFF. The CDR3 nucleotides are TGTGCCAGCAGCCAATTTCAGGGGGCCGGGGAGCTGTTTTTT.

With respect to this clonotype: With the library built for alpha chains, this beta chain is off target and its frequency is not meaningful. The V and J genes are TRBV11-2 and TRBJ2-3; a possible D gene is TRBD2 (5 bases). The CDR3 has 12 residues. The ends were cut back, 2 bases at V and 10 bases at J, with 10 bases in the middle. The germline V gene encodes CDR1 SGHAT and CDR2 FQNNGV. CDR3 sequence (DNA): TGTGCCAGCAGCTTAAGCGGCGCCCCGCAGTATTTT. Translated, it gives CASSLSGAPQYF.

This clonotype was counted ten times or more. This beta chain is off target for a library built for alpha chains, so its abundance means little. The genes are TRBV28 and TRBJ1-1, with TRBD1 as a possible D gene (5 bases). Germline V gene sequence: CDR1 MDHEN, CDR2 SYDVKM. V lost 4 bases, J lost 5 bases, and 11 bases lay in between. This CDR3 is 13 amino acids long. The CDR3 coding sequence is TGTGCCAGCAGTTGGGGCGCGAGAACTGAAGCTTTCTTT. It is translated as CASSWGARTEAFF.

This clonotype was seen ten or more times. This beta chain is an unintended read in a library built for alpha chains; its size means little. The rearrangement joins TRBV10-1 to TRBJ1-3, with a possible D match to TRBD1 (6 bases). Germline CDR1 reads WNHNN; CDR2 reads SYGVQD (reference sequence). The length of the CDR3 is 16 residues. With 0 bases removed from V and 1 base from J, the gap between germline ends came to 10 bases. CDR3 in DNA: TGCGCCAGCAGTGAGTCGTCGGGGGCGTCTGGAAACACCATATATTTT. Amino acid sequence: CASSESSGASGNTIYF.

By proportion, this clonotype is medium-sized. This beta chain is an off-target read within a library intended for alpha chains, so its frequency means little. This chain joins TRBV25-1 and TRBJ1-1, with D unclear. Germline values: CDR1 MGHDK, CDR2 SYGVNS. The CDR3 covers 15 residues. V was trimmed by 1 base and J by 3 bases, leaving 12 bases between them. DNA for the CDR3: TGTGCCAGCAGTGAATCTGGCGGAACATACACTGAAGCTTTCTTT. It codes for CASSESGGTYTEAFF.

This clonotype was detected ten times or more. This beta chain came through as a stray read in a library set up for alpha chains, and its size says little. CDR3 region: CASHTRPDYEQYF. Here the CDR3 DNA reads TGTGCCAGCCATACTAGACCGGACTACGAGCAGTACTTC. The rearrangement joins TRBV6-5 to TRBJ2-7, with D tentatively TRBD2 (5 bases). The V and J ends lost 8 bases and 3 bases respectively, with 14 bases between them. CDR1 is MNHEY and CDR2 is SVGAGI in the germline V gene. The CDR3 spans 13 residues.

This clonotype was counted a few times. The library was built for alpha chains, so this beta chain is an off-target read and its size means little. The chain couples TRBV7-3 to TRBJ2-7; the D gene could be TRBD1 or TRBD2 (5 bases each). Trimming stripped 2 bases from V and 3 bases from J, with 17 bases between. This CDR3 has 16 residues. Germline CDR1 SGHTA, CDR2 FQGTGA. CDR3 coding DNA: TGTGCCAGCAGCTTAGAGGGGAACAGGCGGTACTACGAGCAGTACTTC. This sequence encodes CASSLEGNRRYYEQYF.

In its sample, this clonotype was seen many times. Since the library was made to target alpha chains, this beta chain is a stray read and its abundance is not meaningful. The chain carries TRBV13 and TRBJ2-3; 7 bases line up with TRBD1. CDR3 length: 16 amino acids. The germline V gene encodes CDR1 PRHDT and CDR2 FYEKMQ (reference sequence). The V segment lost 4 bases and the J segment 0 bases; nucleotides outside the gene matches: 7. The CDR3 DNA sequence: TGTGCCAGCAGCTCCAGGACAGGCACTAGCACAGATACGCAGTATTTT. This codes for CASSSRTGTSTDTQYF.

This clonotype was seen ten or more times. The library was prepared for alpha chains; this beta chain is a stray read, so its frequency means little. The chain links TRBV6-5 to TRBJ1-1; no firm D call. This CDR3 region has 13 residues. The V end lost 0 bases, the J end lost 9 bases, and 11 bases lay between the germline ends. Germline V CDR1 and CDR2: MNHEY, SVGAGI. The CDR3 sequence is CASSYSYGSKAFF. DNA for the CDR3: TGTGCCAGCAGTTACTCGTACGGCTCCAAAGCTTTCTTT.

This clonotype was seen once. A library prepared for alpha chains yielded this beta chain as an off-target read; its size is of little meaning. CDR3 residues: CASSSGTFTYEQYF. DNA of the CDR3: TGTGCCAGCAGCTCGGGGACTTTTACCTACGAGCAGTACTTC. The chain links TRBV5-4 to TRBJ2-7; D may be TRBD2 (6 bases). CDR3 size: 14 residues. The V and J ends lost 3 bases and 2 bases respectively, with 12 bases between them. Germline values: CDR1 SGHNT, CDR2 YYREEE (reference sequence).

In its sample, this clonotype was seen many times. This beta chain is a stray read from a library made for alpha chains; its abundance is not meaningful. This chain links TRBV29-1 with TRBJ2-4; D is undetermined. Between the trimmed V and J ends, which lost 0 bases and 2 bases, there was a span of 8 bases. The germline V gene has CDR1 SQVTM and CDR2 ANQGSEA. The CDR3 length is 14 residues. The CDR3 here is CSVEDPISKNIQYF. Here the CDR3 DNA reads TGCAGCGTTGAAGACCCTATATCCAAAAACATTCAGTACTTC.

Regarding this clonotype: This may be a read error, as it is one base from a much larger clone. This beta chain was picked up by a library intended for alpha chains and is off target, so its count carries little meaning. This chain uses TRBV2 with TRBJ2-2, with no clear D. Germline CDR1 SNHLY, CDR2 FYNNEI. The CDR3 length is 14 residues. The CDR3 nucleotides are TGTGCCAGCAGTGAAGCAACAGCCACCCGGGAGCTGTTTTTT. This sequence encodes CASSEATATRELFF. Full variable domain (missing parts from reference TRBV2 and TRBJ2-2): EPEVTQTPSHQVTQMGQEVILRCVPISNHLYFYWYRQILGQKVEFLVSFYNNEISEKSEIFDDQFSVERPDGSNFTLKIRSTKLEDSAMYFCASSEATATRELFFGEGSRLTVL.

At least ten counts were recorded for this clonotype. The library was designed around alpha chains, so this beta chain is a stray read whose abundance carries little weight. The CDR3 here is CASSLLGTAGNTIYF. The DNA for the CDR3 is TGTGCCAGCAGTTTACTCGGGACGGCTGGAAACACCATATATTTT. The chain employs TRBV27 and TRBJ1-3, with a weak D call TRBD1 (5 bases). Looked up from germline, CDR1 is MNHEY and CDR2 is SMNVEV (reference sequence). This CDR3 has 15 amino acids. Trimming pared 2 bases from V and 2 bases from J, leaving 10 bases between.

This clonotype was counted many times. With the library built for alpha chains, this beta chain is off target and its frequency is not meaningful. This sequence joins TRBV7-9 and TRBJ1-3; TRBD1 agrees at 9 bases. The germline gives CDR1 SEHNR, CDR2 FQNEAQ (reference sequence). This CDR3 is 15 amino acids long. Losses at the gene ends were 6 bases for V and 7 bases for J; bases not matched to a gene: 10. The CDR3 DNA reads as TGTGCCAGCAGTTTACTCGGACAGGGGTACAACACCATATATTTT. Protein product: CASSLLGQGYNTIYF.

This clonotype has at least ten counts. For a library built for alpha chains, this beta chain is a stray read; little rests on its size. J is TRBJ1-1 and V is TRBV10-3; D is unclear. CDR1 and CDR2 (germline): ENHRY, SYGVKD. This CDR3 region has 16 residues. V dropped 4 bases and J dropped 4 bases, with 19 bases sitting between them. The CDR3 DNA sequence: TGTGCCATCAGTGGGTTGTGGTTGGCCCGCGGCACTGAAGCTTTCTTT. It is translated as CAISGLWLARGTEAFF.

This clonotype is medium-sized by share. This beta chain was picked up by a library intended for alpha chains and is off target, so its count carries little meaning. V and J are TRBV6-6 and TRBJ1-2; no definite D call. The CDR3 length is 10 residues. The germline V gene encodes CDR1 MNHNY and CDR2 SVGAGI (reference sequence). V lost 7 bases, J lost 6 bases, and 6 bases lay in between. The CDR3 coding sequence is TGTGCCAGCAACTTAGATGGCTACACCTTC. It yields the protein CASNLDGYTF.

This clonotype was detected ten times or more. This beta chain lies outside the target of a library built for alpha chains; its clone size means little. The V and J genes are TRBV20-1 and TRBJ2-5; a weak D match, TRBD2 (6 bases). The CDR3 has 14 amino acids. Trimming took 3 bases from V and 1 from J, leaving 12 bases between them. The germline V gene encodes CDR1 DFQATT and CDR2 SNEGSKA (reference sequence). The CDR3 loop reads CSASPAGIQETQYF. As DNA, the CDR3 is TGCAGTGCTAGCCCGGCGGGGATCCAAGAGACCCAGTACTTC.

This clonotype qualifies as medium-sized (0.01 to 0.1%). This beta chain is an off-target read within a library intended for alpha chains, so its frequency means little. This chain joins TRBV6-1 and TRBJ2-3; D ambiguous. The CDR3 is 13 amino acids. CDR1 and CDR2 from the germline V gene are MNHNS and SASEGT. V dropped 4 bases and J dropped 0 bases, with 5 bases sitting between them. DNA for the CDR3: TGTGCCAGCAGTGGGCCTAGCACAGATACGCAGTATTTT. Its translation: CASSGPSTDTQYF.

This clonotype was detected only a few times. A library prepared for alpha chains yielded this beta chain as an off-target read; its size is of little meaning. The J gene is TRBJ2-7, the V gene TRBV11-2; 8 bases fit TRBD1. The CDR3 is 15 residues long. J gave up 0 bases and V 8 bases, and 9 bases lay outside the gene matches. CDR1 is SGHAT and CDR2 is FQNNGV in the germline V gene. The CDR3 loop is CASSITGQGSYEQYF. The CDR3 DNA is TGTGCCAGCTCCATAACAGGACAGGGCTCCTACGAGCAGTACTTC.

This clonotype was seen repeatedly, ten times or more. This beta chain is a stray read from a library made for alpha chains; its abundance is not meaningful. The CDR3 spells CASSFSSGDSPLHF. The CDR3 coding sequence is TGTGCCAGCAGCTTCTCTTCGGGGGATTCACCCCTCCACTTT. The chain uses TRBV7-3 and TRBJ1-6; D is possibly TRBD1 (5 bases). Germline V gene data show CDR1 as SGHTA and CDR2 as FQGTGA. This CDR3 has 14 amino acids. Trimming removed 3 bases from V and 8 bases from J, with 11 bases in between.

By share of the sample, this clonotype is medium-sized. Found in a library prepared for alpha chains, this beta chain is an off-target read, and its abundance has little meaning. The chain links TRBV7-8 to TRBJ2-1; D is undetermined. Deletions cut 3 bases from V and 5 bases from J, with 11 bases between. The CDR3 consists of 14 residues. CDR1 and CDR2 from the germline V gene are SGHVS and FQNEAQ. CDR3 residues: CASSLTLENNEQFF. The DNA of the CDR3 is TGTGCCAGCAGCTTGACCCTAGAAAACAATGAGCAGTTCTTC.

This clonotype has a count of ten or more. The library was designed around alpha chains, so this beta chain is a stray read whose abundance carries little weight. The V and J genes are TRBV5-1 and TRBJ2-7; TRBD2 might be the D (6 bases). Trimming removed 0 bases at V and 4 bases at J, with 11 bases between. From germline, CDR1 is SGHRS and CDR2 YFSETQ. The CDR3 has 14 residues. DNA for the CDR3: TGCGCCAGCAGCTTGGCCACTCGGGGGTACGAGCAGTACTTC. The encoded protein is CASSLATRGYEQYF.